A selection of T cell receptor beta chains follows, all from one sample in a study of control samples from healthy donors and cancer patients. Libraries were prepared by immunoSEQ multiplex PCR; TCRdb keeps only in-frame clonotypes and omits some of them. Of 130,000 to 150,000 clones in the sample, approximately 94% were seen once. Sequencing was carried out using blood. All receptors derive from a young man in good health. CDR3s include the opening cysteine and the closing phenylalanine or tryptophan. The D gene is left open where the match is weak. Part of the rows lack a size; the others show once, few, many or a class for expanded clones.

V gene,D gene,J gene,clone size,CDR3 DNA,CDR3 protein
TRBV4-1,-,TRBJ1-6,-,TGCGCCAGCAGCCAGGCGCCCGAAAAGAGCTCCTATAATTCACCCCTCCACTTT,CASSQAPEKSSYNSPLHF
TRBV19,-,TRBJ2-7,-,TGTGCCAGTAACCACCAGGGAGCTCGGGAGCAGTACTTC,CASNHQGAREQYF
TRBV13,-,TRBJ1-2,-,TGTGCCAGCAGCTTAGGCGGTCGTACACTCCGCTATGGCTACACCTTC,CASSLGGRTLRYGYTF
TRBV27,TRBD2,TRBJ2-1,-,TGTGCCAGCAGTTTAACTAGCGGGCCTTACAATGAGCAGTTCTTC,CASSLTSGPYNEQFF
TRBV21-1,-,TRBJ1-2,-,TGTGCCAGCATCCTGGCGGGGGCAAACTATGGCTACACCTTC,CASILAGANYGYTF
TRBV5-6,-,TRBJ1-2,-,TGTGCCAGCAGCTTGATCGGATATGGCTACACCTTC,CASSLIGYGYTF
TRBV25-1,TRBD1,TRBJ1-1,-,TGTGCCAGCAGTGGAAACAGGGGGCGCGGGGGCACTGAAGCTTTCTTT,CASSGNRGRGGTEAFF
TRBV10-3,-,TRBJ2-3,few,TGTGCCATCAGTGAGTCAGGGGGACTCGCAGATACGCAGTATTTT,CAISESGGLADTQYF
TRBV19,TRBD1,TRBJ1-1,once,TGTGCCAGTAATCACTGGACAGGGGGAAGGACTGAAGCTTTCTTT,CASNHWTGGRTEAFF
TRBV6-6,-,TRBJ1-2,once,TGTGCCAGCAGGGAGGGCAGGACCTATGGCTACACCTTC,CASREGRTYGYTF
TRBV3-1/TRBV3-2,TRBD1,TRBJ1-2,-,TGTGCCAGCAGCCGGGGACAGACTAACTATGGCTACACCTTC,CASSRGQTNYGYTF
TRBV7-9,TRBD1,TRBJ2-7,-,TGTGCCAGCACCCCCAAGACAGGGGGAGGGAGCTACGAGCAGTACTTC,CASTPKTGGGSYEQYF
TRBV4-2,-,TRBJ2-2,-,TGTGCCAGCAGCCAAGATTGGGGCCGGGGCCTAAACACCGGGGAGCTGTTTTTT,CASSQDWGRGLNTGELFF
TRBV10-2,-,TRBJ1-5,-,TGCGCCAGCAGTGACGGGCCTCAGAATCAGCCCCAGCATTTT,CASSDGPQNQPQHF
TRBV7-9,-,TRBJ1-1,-,TGTGCCAGCAGCCGCCAGGGGACTGAAGCTTTCTTT,CASSRQGTEAFF
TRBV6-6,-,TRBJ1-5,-,TGTGCCAGCAGTTACTCGACAGGCGGTCAGCCCCAGCATTTT,CASSYSTGGQPQHF
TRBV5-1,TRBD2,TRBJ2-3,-,TGCGCCAGCAGCCTGGCGGGAGACAGCACAGATACGCAGTATTTT,CASSLAGDSTDTQYF
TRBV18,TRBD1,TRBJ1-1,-,TGTGCCAGCTCACAGGGACAGCTGAACACTGAAGCTTTCTTT,CASSQGQLNTEAFF
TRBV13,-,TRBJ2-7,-,TGTGCCAGCGCAAAGTTAATGGCAGGCGAGCAGTACTTC,CASAKLMAGEQYF
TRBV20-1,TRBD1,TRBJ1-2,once,TGCAGTGCTGTGACAGGGCTTGGCTACACCTTC,CSAVTGLGYTF